This T cell receptor (beta chain) was sequenced for a study of blood T cell repertoires in COVID-19. Method: immunoSEQ multiplex PCR; TCRdb's copy keeps in-frame clones and lacks some. The data show over 200,000 clones, 75% to 85% seen once. The length of the CDR3 is 15 residues. V trimming: 1 base; J trimming: 7 bases; junction bases outside the gene matches: 6. Germline loops: CDR1 SGDLS, CDR2 YYNGEE. J is TRBJ2-1 and V is TRBV9, with 9 bases that match TRBD2. Sequencing was done on a sample of peripheral blood. This clonotype was sampled from a man in his forties who had recovered from COVID-19. CDR3 in amino acids: CASSVLIAGANEQFF. The CDR3 coding sequence is TGTGCCAGCAGCGTACTGATAGCGGGAGCTAATGAGCAGTTCTTC. Combining the CDR3 with reference TRBV9 and TRBJ2-1 gives the whole variable domain DSGVTQTPKHLITATGQRVTLRCSPRSGDLSVYWYQQSLDQGLQFLIQYYNGEERAKGNILERFSAQQFPDLHSELNLSSLELGDSALYFCASSVLIAGANEQFFGPGTRLTVL.